The clone carrying this T cell receptor (beta chain) was counted a single time. Enrollees, about 18 to 95 years old, lived in about two dozen US areas. In assigning cohorts, the study relied on participant-reported clinical history. This sample was taken from a study of blood T cell repertoires in COVID-19. About the research overall: The samples span acute and convalescent COVID-19 from the United States, Italy and Spain.

As processed by the authors: Amplification of reference gene primers provided the estimated nucleated cell counts. Here immunoSEQ multiplex PCR was the method, and the copy in TCRdb shows in-frame clones only, minus some. That table gives V, J and clone size, and the DNA gave D and trimming. The sample yields around 360,000 clones, about 90% seen once. This clonotype originated in a woman in her twenties or thirties who had recovered from COVID-19. Input material: PBMCs or T cells enriched from blood (not recorded which).

The CDR3 DNA follows: TGTGCCAGCAGCCCCAGATCTAGCAATCAGCCCCAGCATTTT. Translating gives CASSPRSSNQPQHF. The chain employs TRBV7-2 and TRBJ1-5; D gene uncertain. This CDR3 spans 14 amino acids. V lost 5 bases and J lost 0, with 8 bases in between. Germline V gives CDR1 SGHTA, CDR2 FQGNSA.